This TCR beta chain came from a study of radiation and T cells in renal cell carcinoma. Libraries were prepared by immunoSEQ multiplex PCR; TCRdb keeps only in-frame clonotypes and omits some of them. The sample shows approximately 49,000 clones, 80% of them seen only once. The sample's time point: blood 2 weeks post-SBRT. Treatment noted: 15 Gy SBRT to primary tumor, nephrectomy 4 weeks later. After SBRT, blood was collected at 2 and 4 weeks, plus baseline. CDR3 length: 16 residues. The germline CDR1 and CDR2 sequences are SGHNT and YYREEE (reference sequence). Trimming pared 4 bases from V and 0 bases from J, leaving 14 bases between.

The material was blood, obtained from a patient whose treatment included radiotherapy and nephrectomy. This sequence originates from a woman between 65 and 79 years old with renal cell carcinoma. The gene calls are TRBV5-4 and TRBJ1-3; D unresolved. CDR3 region: CASSPGRTSSGNTIYF. The CDR3 DNA follows: TGTGCCAGCAGCCCAGGACGGACCAGCTCTGGAAACACCATATATTTT.